This T cell receptor beta chain emerged from a study of blood T cell repertoires in COVID-19. Looking at the study overall: The analysed material was cDNA or gDNA that came from T cells, B-cell-depleted T cells, or PBMCs.

The CDR3 is 15 amino acids. Deletions cut 0 bases from V and 2 bases from J, with 12 bases between. Germline loops: CDR1 SGHDT, CDR2 YYEEEE. The repertoire was sequenced with immunoSEQ multiplex PCR; TCRdb's copy has only in-frame clones and lacks some. This table holds 150,000 to 200,000 clones, approximately 85% found once. The receptor's source is an elderly woman with acute or convalescent COVID-19. Sequenced material: peripheral blood. V gene TRBV5-6 combines with J gene TRBJ2-7; a possible D gene is TRBD1 (6 bases). CDR3 DNA sequence: TGTGCCAGCAGCTTGGTTCAAGGGGGAACCTACGAGCAGTACTTC. It encodes CASSLVQGGTYEQYF.